The sequence of this T cell receptor (beta chain) was determined in a study of T cell responses to AZD1222 COVID-19 vaccine. Measured with immunoSEQ multiplex PCR; TCRdb has only the in-frame clones, and not every one. The sample has 210,000 or so clones, around 94% seen once; the top ten hold 1.7%. CDR1 is MNHNS and CDR2 is SASEGT in the germline V gene. This CDR3 has 18 residues. The V gene lost 0 bases and the J gene lost 5 bases, with 20 bases spanning the gap. Study outcomes and limitations: Donors, mostly white British, included more females; clonal diversity was possibly underestimated.

This clone was seen once. Its target is not known. The receptor was derived from an adult who received the MenACWY meningococcal vaccine as a control. The sequenced sample was peripheral blood, obtained 28 days after the second dose of the MenACWY control vaccine. The chain uses TRBV6-1 and TRBJ1-5; D is perhaps TRBD1 (5 bases). The CDR3: CASSEALVQVISDQPQHF. Written as DNA, the CDR3 is TGTGCCAGCAGTGAAGCGCTGGTACAGGTTATTTCTGATCAGCCCCAGCATTTT.